A selection of T cell receptor beta chains follows, all from one sample in a study of T cell repertoires in aging, cancer and after chemotherapy. TCRdb used MiXCR to reprocess the multiplex PCR reads, holding one entry per CDR3 protein. The table has around 5,000 distinct CDR3 sequences, roughly 26% seen once. Sequencing was done on a sample of blood. Every receptor here comes from a human donor in good health. Each CDR3 is given with its conserved first and last residue. D genes are given only for firm matches. Clone size is stated in some rows and not others, as once, few, many or a class when expanded.

V gene	D gene	J gene	clone size	CDR3 DNA	CDR3 protein
TRBV6-5	TRBD2	TRBJ2-5	.	TGTGCCAGCAGTTACGTGGGACTAGCGGGAGGATGGGAGACCCAGTACTTC	CASSYVGLAGGWETQYF
TRBV15	.	TRBJ1-5	medium-sized	TGTGCCACCAGCAGCCACGGGGATCCAATTCAGCCCCAGCATTTT	CATSSHGDPIQPQHF
TRBV7-9	TRBD1	TRBJ1-5	few	TGTGCCAGCAGCTCACAGGGGGATCAGCCCCAGCATTTT	CASSSQGDQPQHF
TRBV5-4	TRBD1	TRBJ2-3	medium-sized	TGTGCCAGCAGCTTGCAGGGGGCTGCAGATACGCAGTATTTT	CASSLQGAADTQYF
TRBV30	.	TRBJ1-1	.	TGTGCCTGGAGTGACAGGGTGGCAAAGGCAGCTTTCTTT	CAWSDRVAKAAFF
TRBV18	.	TRBJ2-7	medium-sized	TGTGCCAGCTCACCTGGAGAGGGCAGCTACGAGCAGTACTTC	CASSPGEGSYEQYF
TRBV20-1	.	TRBJ2-1	.	TGCAGTGCTCGCGCTCCGGGAGTGAACAATGAGCAGTTCTTC	CSARAPGVNNEQFF
TRBV19	.	TRBJ2-3	medium-sized	TGTGCCAGTCCCCGTGGGTTTAGCACAGATACGCAGTATTTT	CASPRGFSTDTQYF
TRBV5-1	.	TRBJ1-6	once	TGCGCCAGCAGCTTAAGCGCGTACGGTTCACCCCTCCACTTT	CASSLSAYGSPLHF
TRBV7-2	.	TRBJ1-1	.	TGTGCCAGCAGCGACAGCCCAGAAGCTTTCTTT	CASSDSPEAFF
TRBV9	.	TRBJ2-3	.	TGTGCCAGCAGCCCTACTCTCACAGATACGCAGTATTTT	CASSPTLTDTQYF
TRBV6-5	.	TRBJ1-3	medium-sized	TGTGCCAGCAGTTACTCGAGTACAGACTCTGGAAACACCATATATTTT	CASSYSSTDSGNTIYF
TRBV20-1	.	TRBJ1-4	.	TGCAGTGCTAGAGATCCCTGGACCGCTAATGAAAAACTGTTTTTT	CSARDPWTANEKLFF
TRBV6-2/TRBV6-3	.	TRBJ2-6	medium-sized	TGTGCCAGCAGTTACTCGGGCAGGAGCTCTGGGGCCAACGTCCTGACTTTC	CASSYSGRSSGANVLTF
TRBV20-1	TRBD1	TRBJ2-2	.	TGCAGTGCTAGAATACAGGGGGCCGGGGAGCTGTTTTTT	CSARIQGAGELFF
TRBV5-1	TRBD1	TRBJ1-1	.	TGCGCCAGCAGCTCCACAGGGGGCGCCGATGAAGCTTTCTTT	CASSSTGGADEAFF
TRBV19	TRBD1	TRBJ2-7	medium-sized	TGTGCCAGTAGTGCCTACAGGGGGCTGAGCTCCTACGAGCAGTACTTC	CASSAYRGLSSYEQYF
TRBV11-1	.	TRBJ2-2	.	TGTGCCAGCAGCTTAGTCGACAGGGAGGGAACCGGGGAGCTGTTTTTT	CASSLVDREGTGELFF
TRBV4-3	TRBD1	TRBJ1-2	.	TGCGCCAGCAGCCAAGGGATCGTAGGGACAGGCAGTTTCGACTATGGCTACACCTTC	CASSQGIVGTGSFDYGYTF
TRBV15	TRBD2	TRBJ2-3	.	TGTGCCACCAGCAGAGCGGGGGGTACAGATACGCAGTATTTT	CATSRAGGTDTQYF
TRBV19	TRBD1	TRBJ1-1	.	TGTGCCAGTAGTGCCGACAGGGGCAGTATGAACACTGAAGCTTTCTTT	CASSADRGSMNTEAFF
TRBV18	.	TRBJ2-7	.	TGTGCCAGCTCACCATCCATGGGGACCTACGAGCAGTACTTC	CASSPSMGTYEQYF
TRBV6-1	.	TRBJ2-7	few	TGTGCCAGCAGTGTAAACTACGAGCAGTACTTC	CASSVNYEQYF
TRBV6-2/TRBV6-3	.	TRBJ2-5	.	TGTGCCAGCAGTTATGCCCTGGAGACCCAGTACTTC	CASSYALETQYF